Below are 24 T cell receptor beta chains sequenced from a single sample in a study of Graves' ophthalmopathy and Graves' hyperthyroidism. Amplified TCR beta CDR3 regions were obtained using RNA transcripts as template. The library came from an HTBI-primed first-round RT-PCR and a second-round multiplex PCR. Via MiXCR, TCRdb re-called the multiplex PCR reads, giving one row per CDR3 protein. This sample has 150,000 to 200,000 distinct CDR3 sequences, with approximately 40% found just once. Sequenced material: peripheral blood. The receptors originated from a young man with Graves' ophthalmopathy.

The sample holds a few counts of this clonotype. J is TRBJ1-2 and V is TRBV28; no clear D gene. This CDR3 contains 13 residues. Trimming left V 3 bases short and J 0 bases short, with 5 bases between. Germline CDR1 and CDR2: MDHEN and SYDVKM. The CDR3 nucleotides are TGTGCCAGCAGTTTGGGCCCTAACTATGGCTACACCTTC. It specifies CASSLGPNYGYTF.

This rearrangement joins TRBV28 to TRBJ2-5; D perhaps matches TRBD1 (5 bases). The CDR3 runs to 14 residues. V was clipped by 6 bases and J by 5 bases, with 16 bases between them. The germline V gene has CDR1 MDHEN and CDR2 SYDVKM. This chain's CDR3 is CASSGSAGSETQYF. In DNA form, the CDR3 reads TGTGCCAGCAGCGGATCGGCAGGGTCCGAGACCCAGTACTTC.

The CDR3 DNA reads TGTGCCAGCAGCCATAAAGGGGGACAGGGGAACACTGAAGCTTTCTTT. Protein product: CASSHKGGQGNTEAFF. V is TRBV27 and J is TRBJ1-1; TRBD1 matches 9 bases. Germline CDR1 is MNHEY and CDR2 is SMNVEV (reference sequence). The J segment lost 1 base and the V segment lost 6 bases, leaving 9 bases of the junction unmatched. The CDR3 totals 16 residues.

This rearrangement joins TRBV7-2 to TRBJ2-2, with 9 bases aligning to TRBD1. The CDR3 contains 15 residues. V trimming: 5 bases; J trimming: 6 bases; junction bases outside the gene matches: 7. The germline V gene encodes CDR1 SGHTA and CDR2 FQGNSA. CDR3 residues: CASSVGQGMAGELFF. CDR3 sequence (DNA): TGTGCCAGCAGCGTCGGACAGGGGATGGCCGGGGAGCTGTTTTTT.

This clonotype has ten or more counts. This may come from a read error, since a much larger clone is one base off. The V call is TRBV6-5, the J call TRBJ1-6; 7 bases fit TRBD1. Per germline, CDR1 MNHEY and CDR2 SVGAGI. The CDR3 covers 14 residues. CDR3 in amino acids: CASSWGQNNPPLHF. The DNA for the CDR3 is TGTGCCAGCAGTTGGGGACAGAATAATCCACCCCTCCACTTT.

This chain connects TRBV27 to TRBJ2-7; TRBD1 matches 7 bases. The germline gives CDR1 MNHEY, CDR2 SMNVEV (reference sequence). The CDR3 has 13 residues. With V trimmed by 5 bases and J by 3 bases, 4 bases remained unmatched. The CDR3 nucleotides are TGTGCCAGCAGTCCGGGGACAGTCTACGAGCAGTACTTC. Translating gives CASSPGTVYEQYF.

This clonotype was detected many times. The chain combines TRBV6-2 or TRBV6-3 with TRBJ2-7; 11 nucleotides align to TRBD2. The CDR3 totals 14 residues. Per the germline V gene, CDR1 is MNHEY and CDR2 is SVGEGT. V lost 6 bases to trimming and J lost 2 bases; unmatched junction nucleotides: 3. The DNA for the CDR3 is TGTGCCAGCAGCGGGACTAGCGGAGCCTACGAGCAGTACTTC. Translating it yields CASSGTSGAYEQYF.

This clonotype was recorded at least ten times. The V call is TRBV6-5, the J call TRBJ2-7, with 8 positions matching TRBD2. CDR3 length: 14 residues. The V gene's germline CDR1 is MNHEY and CDR2 SVGAGI. The ends lost 5 bases at V and 0 bases at J; junction bases unmatched: 3. Written as DNA, the CDR3 is TGTGCCAGCAGTCGACTAGCGAGCTCCTACGAGCAGTACTTC. This encodes CASSRLASSYEQYF.

This clonotype was seen at least ten times. The chain couples TRBV6-6 to TRBJ2-7; D call uncertain. This CDR3 comprises 13 residues. V lost 5 bases and J 0 bases, leaving 8 bases between the germline ends. The germline CDR1 and CDR2 sequences are MNHNY and SVGAGI (reference sequence). CDR3 region: CASSSEPSYEQYF. In DNA form, the CDR3 reads TGTGCCAGCAGTAGTGAGCCCTCCTACGAGCAGTACTTC.

The sample holds a few counts of this clonotype. The chain joins TRBV15 to TRBJ2-7; no reliable D call. Trimming left V 0 bases short and J 5 bases short, with 8 bases between. The CDR3 extends over 13 amino acids. Germline CDR1 LNHNV, CDR2 YYDKDF (reference sequence). The CDR3 is CATSRDHGHEQYF. The CDR3 DNA is TGTGCCACCAGCAGAGATCACGGTCACGAGCAGTACTTC.

The CDR3 DNA reads TGTGCCAGCAGTGCCTATAGGACAGGGACGATAGAGACCCAGTACTTC. This encodes CASSAYRTGTIETQYF. The chain has TRBV12-3 or TRBV12-4 and TRBJ2-5, with 8 bases fitting TRBD1. V gave up 5 bases and J gave up 4 bases; unmatched junction bases: 12. This CDR3 has 16 residues.

In its sample, this clonotype was seen many times. The chain carries TRBV28 and TRBJ2-7; D uncertain. CDR3 length equals 11 residues. Trimming left V 4 bases short and J 5 bases short, with 6 bases between. Per the germline V gene, CDR1 is MDHEN and CDR2 is SYDVKM. CDR3 in amino acids: CASSSWDEQYF. DNA of the CDR3: TGTGCCAGCAGTTCCTGGGACGAGCAGTACTTC. The variable domain in full, completed from reference TRBV28 and TRBJ2-7, reads DVKVTQSSRYLVKRTGEKVFLECVQDMDHENMFWYRQDPGLGLRLIYFSYDVKMKEKGDIPEGYSVSREKKERFSLILESASTNQTSMYLCASSSWDEQYFGPGTRLTVT.

The V and J genes are TRBV6-5 and TRBJ2-5; D perhaps matches TRBD2 (6 bases). With 11 bases removed from V and 5 bases from J, the gap between germline ends came to 27 bases. The CDR3 length is 16 residues. The germline V gene encodes CDR1 MNHEY and CDR2 SVGAGI. The CDR3 here is CAGSWGVLPNGETQYF. The CDR3, as DNA: TGTGCCGGGAGTTGGGGGGTCTTACCAAACGGGGAGACCCAGTACTTC.

V usage is TRBV30 and J usage is TRBJ1-1; the D is unclear. The CDR3 totals 11 residues. Germline CDR1 reads GTSNPN; CDR2 reads SVGIG (reference sequence). Trimming took off 3 bases at V and 6 bases at J, with 8 bases between the two ends. The CDR3 DNA follows: TGTGCCTGGAGCGTTTTCGCTGAAGCTTTCTTT. Translation gives CAWSVFAEAFF.

This clonotype was recorded at least ten times. The CDR3 coding sequence is TGTGCCAGCAGCCCCGACTCTTCGACTGAAGCTTTCTTT. It specifies CASSPDSSTEAFF. This chain uses TRBV7-2 with TRBJ1-1; no clear D. Deletions cut 5 bases from V and 5 bases from J, with 12 bases between. Germline loops: CDR1 SGHTA, CDR2 FQGNSA. The CDR3 consists of 13 residues.

This clonotype came up many times. The chain employs TRBV4-1 and TRBJ1-2; 7 positions match TRBD1. Germline V gene sequence: CDR1 MGHRA, CDR2 YSYEKL. The ends lost 4 bases at V and 5 bases at J; junction bases unmatched: 16. This CDR3 spans 17 amino acids. The CDR3 DNA is TGCGCCAGCAGCCGGCACCAGACAGGGAACCCGGAATATGGCTACACCTTC. Amino acid sequence: CASSRHQTGNPEYGYTF.

This clonotype was seen many times. One end of the junction varies from germline; a read error may be responsible. The CDR3 here is CANSHHLSSRGDTEAFF. Written as DNA, the CDR3 is TGCGCCAACAGCCACCACCTCTCAAGTCGGGGGGACACTGAAGCTTTCTTT. The gene calls are TRBV4-1 and TRBJ1-1; tentative D call: TRBD1 (5 bases). From germline, CDR1 is MGHRA and CDR2 YSYEKL. This CDR3 has 17 amino acids.

This clonotype was seen repeatedly, ten times or more. This chain joins TRBV6-5 and TRBJ1-1, with TRBD1 matching 7 bases. This CDR3 is built from 13 residues. V trimming: 7 bases; J trimming: 6 bases; junction bases outside the gene matches: 8. In germline, CDR1 is MNHEY, CDR2 SVGAGI. CDR3 amino acids: CASTINRGSEAFF. The CDR3 DNA follows: TGTGCCAGCACGATAAACAGGGGATCTGAAGCTTTCTTT.

This clonotype came up many times. The chain combines TRBV5-1 with TRBJ2-5, with 8 bases that match TRBD1. The CDR3 contains 16 residues. Germline V lookup: CDR1 SGHRS, CDR2 YFSETQ. V lost 2 bases to trimming and J lost 2 bases; unmatched junction nucleotides: 8. The CDR3 sequence is CASSLNLGTGQETQYF. CDR3 coding DNA: TGCGCCAGCAGCTTAAACTTAGGGACAGGACAAGAGACCCAGTACTTC. Full variable domain (remainder filled in from reference TRBV5-1 and TRBJ2-5): KAGVTQTPRYLIKTRGQQVTLSCSPISGHRSVSWYQQTPGQGLQFLFEYFSETQRNKGNFPGRFSGRQFSNSRSEMNVSTLELGDSALYLCASSLNLGTGQETQYFGPGTRLLVL.

This clonotype showed up many times. The chain links TRBV12-3 or TRBV12-4 to TRBJ1-1; 11 bases line up with TRBD1. The CDR3 loop spans 15 amino acids. Unmatched junction bases numbered 7, after V lost 6 bases and J lost 4 bases. The CDR3 sequence: CASRNGQGAITEAFF. CDR3 in DNA: TGTGCCAGCAGAAACGGACAGGGGGCTATCACTGAAGCTTTCTTT.

Ten or more counts support this clonotype. The chain links TRBV4-1 to TRBJ1-1; a weak D match, TRBD1 (6 bases). Germline V gene data show CDR1 as MGHRA and CDR2 as YSYEKL. V was cut by 4 bases and J by 0 bases, with 15 bases left in between. This CDR3 has 16 amino acids. The CDR3 region has the DNA TGCGCCAGCAGCCCAGGGACACAGTACATGAACACTGAAGCTTTCTTT. It yields the protein CASSPGTQYMNTEAFF.

This clonotype was seen many times. CDR3 residues: CASSSPGSGTGELFF. The CDR3 region has the DNA TGTGCCAGCAGTTCCCCCGGGTCAGGAACCGGGGAGCTGTTTTTT. The V call is TRBV28, the J call TRBJ2-2, with no clear D. There are 15 residues in the CDR3. Germline V gene lookup returns CDR1 MDHEN and CDR2 SYDVKM. Deletions cut 4 bases from V and 5 bases from J, with 14 bases between. The full variable domain, in which reference TRBV28 and TRBJ2-2 provide the parts outside the CDR3, is DVKVTQSSRYLVKRTGEKVFLECVQDMDHENMFWYRQDPGLGLRLIYFSYDVKMKEKGDIPEGYSVSREKKERFSLILESASTNQTSMYLCASSSPGSGTGELFFGEGSRLTVL.

This clonotype was found many times. V gene TRBV4-2 combines with J gene TRBJ2-7; D may be TRBD2 (5 bases). CDR3 size: 15 residues. Germline V gene lookup returns CDR1 LGHNA and CDR2 YNFKEQ. The V gene lost 0 bases and the J gene lost 3 bases, with 12 bases spanning the gap. For the CDR3, the DNA is TGTGCCAGCAGCCAAGATGAGGGCTCCTACTACGAGCAGTACTTC. It translates to CASSQDEGSYYEQYF.

This clonotype was counted many times. The chain carries TRBV7-8 and TRBJ1-1; the D is unclear. The CDR3 contains 13 residues. V lost 5 bases, J lost 6 bases, and 13 bases lay in between. Per germline, CDR1 SGHVS and CDR2 FQNEAQ. DNA of the CDR3: TGTGCCAGCAGCCTTATGGAGATCCCTGAAGCTTTCTTT. The encoded protein is CASSLMEIPEAFF.